The entry below describes one T cell receptor (beta chain). It has no known antigen specificity. The record has no base qualities; no much larger clone is one base away. V gives up 6 bases and J gives up 0 bases, and the segment between their germline ends measures 9 bases. The germline V gene (reference sequence) supplies CDR1 MNHEY and CDR2 SMNVEV. The CDR3 sequence holds 15 residues, the cysteine and phenylalanine included. Left in the record is the CDR3 DNA by itself, 45 bases read in frame from the first base. The entry originates in a study of shared clonotypes between healthy human individuals (dated by TCRdb to the early 2020s). With respect to the entire study: The cohort comprised a couple of women and a few men aged 18 to 49 years. For each donor, CD4 naive and CD4 memory were each given three plates, CD8 naive was given two plates, and CD8 memory was given one plate. To estimate repertoire size and how much clonotype sharing occurs between individuals, the study deeply sequenced the blood TCR repertoires of roughly 5 healthy adults. Different laboratories and diverse techniques were used to prepare libraries and sequence TCR repertoires, to increase sequencing depth and limit assay-specific biases. Each donor's leukapheresis produced roughly between roughly 0.85 and 9.5 billion PBMCs. General findings and caveats noted by the study authors: Even with the large sequencing depth, rarefaction of the sorted-subset datasets indicated that sequencing was incomplete. Because the study included a small number of donors, the genetic and exposure-history diversity represented was limited. Sampling was restricted to blood, and TCR repertoires in tissues likely differ from the TCR repertoires found in blood. Pairwise subsampling indicated that sequencing depth was expected to affect the degree of clonotype sharing among donors. Compared with non-shared clonotypes, the clonotypes found in all four sorted-subset donors had higher generation probabilities. When a handful of donors were compared, the shared fraction of clonotypes was about 5% for naive CD4, about 4% for naive CD8, 2% to 2.5% for memory CD4, and 0.35% to 0.5% for memory CD8. Estimated clonotype richness was generally larger for naive than for memory subsets.

Healthy HIV-negative adults with no recently reported acute infections or vaccinations were included as donors. Every donor was a Caucasian adult residing in Nashville, Tennessee, USA. CD4+ T cells were enriched through magnetic negative selection, after which naive cells were positively selected on CD45RA and the remaining negative fraction served as the memory subset. After blood collection by leukapheresis, PBMCs were isolated using Ficoll-Histopaque density gradient centrifugation and then cryopreserved in the vapor phase of liquid nitrogen. Analytical flow cytometry was used to check the purity and quantity of each magnetically sorted T cell population. Genomic DNA was isolated from every sorted fraction and measured by UV absorbance on a Nanodrop 2000c. TCR CDR3 regions were amplified from genomic DNA by multiplex PCR using the deep immunoSEQ assay. Genomic DNA extracted from each cell subset was distributed evenly over all wells of several immunoSEQ 96-well plates, and each plate served as one replicate. For sorted subsets, each replicate PCR was loaded with about 200 ng genomic DNA, equivalent to approximately 33,000 T cell genomes. Purified libraries were quantified with a Qubit 3.0 fluorometer, sized on a Bioanalyzer 2100, and re-quantified with the KAPA Library Quantification kit. Every immunoSEQ 96-well plate was sequenced on a separate single-read 150-cycle Illumina NextSeq 550 flow cell. As for the authors' bioinformatics: Because the immunoSEQ output held only junctional sequences and lacked quality scores, the filtering could not match the filtering applied to full-length reads. To assign V/J genes and CDR3, sequences were annotated against IMGT germline references using PyIR, a Python wrapper for IgBLAST v1.9. Reads were removed for weak V/J assignments (E-value above 1e-6), missing CDR3, stop codons, out-of-frame junctions, or ambiguous translated residues. A V3J clonotype was defined by an identical inferred V gene, J gene, and CDR3 amino acid sequence. Percentage overlap between repertoires was computed as shared unique clonotypes divided by the size of the smaller repertoire. Repertoire richness was assessed with RTK rarefaction, the Chao1 estimator, and Recon v2.1 estimates of unobserved clonotypes. Generation probabilities were computed with OLGA for all TCRbeta clonotypes obtained by the gDNA method from several donors. TCRdb stores this immuneACCESS table with in-frame sequences only. Part of the clones is absent; in the studies checked, under half of the shortfall reflects unresolved V genes, and no reason is known for the rest. The V and J calls and clone size are taken from that table; D and trimming were inferred from the DNA. In this sample the table shows more than 2,000,000 clones, just over 90% of which occur a single time. In total, the top ten clones hold roughly 0.14% of the sample.

The chain links TRBV27 with TRBJ2-6; the D gene cannot be named for sure. This TCR derives from a man aged 18 to 29 in good health. Sequenced sample: naive CD4+ T cells sorted from blood. This specimen's cell subset or site label, per the study, means: CD45RA+ positively selected. For the CDR3, the sequence is CASRTTVSGANVLTF. The DNA sequence is as follows: TGTGCCAGCAGAACGACCGTCTCTGGGGCCAACGTCCTGACTTTC.